The next 32 T cell receptor beta chains were all read from a single sample in a study of blood T cell repertoires in COVID-19. Data came from immunoSEQ multiplex PCR; TCRdb stores just in-frame clones and leaves some out. The sample carries 200,000 to 250,000 clones, around 86% recorded once. Sequencing was carried out using peripheral blood. Receptors were obtained from a man aged 25 to 45 who had recovered from COVID-19.

This clone has a single count. The chain joins TRBV7-6 to TRBJ2-3; 8 bases agree with TRBD2. V shed 2 bases and J 4 bases; nucleotides not matched to a gene: 8. In germline, CDR1 is SGHVS, CDR2 FNYEAQ. The CDR3 contains 16 residues. The CDR3 bases are TGTGCCAGCAGCTTAACTACTCGGGGGGGCCCAGATACGCAGTATTTT. This translates into CASSLTTRGGPDTQYF.

V usage is TRBV7-9 and J usage is TRBJ1-5; possible D gene TRBD1, 6 bases. Germline V gene sequence: CDR1 SEHNR, CDR2 FQNEAQ (reference sequence). The CDR3 covers 15 residues. With 5 bases removed from V and 8 bases from J, the gap between germline ends came to 19 bases. CDR3 nucleotides: TGTGCCAGCAGCACTGGACAGCGACGGATAGAGCCCCAGCATTTT. Translating it yields CASSTGQRRIEPQHF.

The chain is built from TRBV5-1 and TRBJ2-3; TRBD1 matches 7 bases. From germline, CDR1 is SGHRS and CDR2 YFSETQ. This CDR3 spans 15 amino acids. V lost 4 bases, J lost 3 bases, and 8 bases stayed unmatched. CDR3 in DNA: TGCGCCAGCAGCAATGGACAGGTAAAGACAGATACGCAGTATTTT. Encoded protein: CASSNGQVKTDTQYF.

This chain connects TRBV9 to TRBJ1-2, with 7 bases lining up with TRBD1. There are 15 residues in the CDR3. Germline loops: CDR1 SGDLS, CDR2 YYNGEE. With V trimmed by 4 bases and J by 7 bases, 13 bases remained unmatched. The CDR3 nucleotides read TGTGCCAGCAGCCCACAGACAGGGTCTCAGGGTGGCTACACCTTC. Protein sequence: CASSPQTGSQGGYTF.

V gene TRBV18 combines with J gene TRBJ1-1; D is uncertain. In germline, CDR1 is KGHSH, CDR2 LQKENI. Trimming left V 0 bases short and J 6 bases short, with 11 bases between. The CDR3 is 14 residues long. In nucleotides, the CDR3 is TGTGCCAGCTCACCACCCGCAGGTTACGCTGAAGCTTTCTTT. It codes for CASSPPAGYAEAFF.

There are a few counts of this clone. This chain's CDR3 is CASSSQGAGNFYEQYF. The CDR3 nucleotides read TGTGCCAGCAGCTCTCAGGGGGCGGGAAATTTCTACGAGCAGTACTTC. The chain has TRBV7-8 and TRBJ2-7; 8 nucleotides align to TRBD1. CDR1 and CDR2 (germline): SGHVS, FQNEAQ. J lost 3 bases, V lost 4 bases, and 11 bases had no gene match. The CDR3 spans 16 residues.

The chain employs TRBV7-3 and TRBJ2-5; TRBD1 agrees at 9 bases. Trimming cost V 5 bases and J 1 base; bases outside gene matches: 8. Germline V gene sequence: CDR1 SGHTA, CDR2 FQGTGA. This CDR3 has 16 amino acids. CDR3 sequence (DNA): TGTGCCAGCAGCCCGAGAACAGGGGGCATCCAAGAGACCCAGTACTTC. As protein: CASSPRTGGIQETQYF.

The chain carries TRBV12-5 and TRBJ1-5; weak D call: TRBD1 (5 bases). The CDR3 runs 13 residues. Germline assignment: CDR1 LGHNT and CDR2 FRNRAP. The germline V and J ends were trimmed by 2 bases and 11 bases, with 13 bases remaining between them. The CDR3 coding sequence is TGTGCTAGTGGTTTGCAGGTCCTAGGGGCCCAGCATTTT. This gives the protein CASGLQVLGAQHF.

The V and J genes are TRBV5-1 and TRBJ1-1; D is unresolved. The CDR3 extends over 15 amino acids. Germline V gene lookup returns CDR1 SGHRS and CDR2 YFSETQ. Trimming shortened V by 3 bases and J by 5 bases, and 17 bases separated the two germline ends. CDR3 loop: CASSSRTDGGTEAFF. DNA of the CDR3: TGCGCCAGCAGCTCACGGACGGACGGAGGGACTGAAGCTTTCTTT.

The chain has TRBV3-1 (or the pseudogene TRBV3-2) and TRBJ1-1; D uncertain. Trimming pared 4 bases from V and 2 bases from J, leaving 8 bases between. This CDR3 spans 13 amino acids. Germline-derived CDR1 and CDR2 are LGHDT and YNNKEL (reference sequence). The CDR3 loop is CASSLAGNTEAFF. For the CDR3, the DNA is TGTGCCAGCAGCCTGGCAGGTAACACTGAAGCTTTCTTT.

The chain is built from TRBV18 and TRBJ1-2; no clear D. The germline V gene encodes CDR1 KGHSH and CDR2 LQKENI. Trimming took off 0 bases at V and 6 bases at J, with 8 bases between the two ends. The CDR3 extends over 13 amino acids. The DNA for the CDR3 is TGTGCCAGCTCACCACCGTCTCGTGATGGCTACACCTTC. Translation gives CASSPPSRDGYTF.

The chain couples TRBV20-1 to TRBJ2-3; D call uncertain. The germline CDR1 and CDR2 sequences are DFQATT and SNEGSKA (reference sequence). The length of the CDR3 is 11 residues. Trimming took 0 bases from V and 13 from J, leaving 11 bases between them. DNA of the CDR3: TGCAGTGCTAGAGATGGCCCCCTTAAGTATTTT. Its translation: CSARDGPLKYF.

This clone was seen repeatedly, ten times or more. The chain couples TRBV3-1 (or the pseudogene TRBV3-2) to TRBJ2-1; TRBD1 agrees at 9 bases. In germline, CDR1 is LGHDT, CDR2 YNNKEL (reference sequence). This CDR3 has 15 residues. The V gene end was trimmed by 4 bases and the J gene end by 4 bases; junction bases not matched to a gene: 5. The CDR3 protein is CASSPSGTGYNEQFF. As DNA, the CDR3 is TGTGCCAGCAGCCCCTCCGGGACAGGGTACAATGAGCAGTTCTTC.

This rearrangement joins TRBV2 to TRBJ1-3, with D possibly matching TRBD1 (6 bases). The V end was cut by 0 bases, the J end by 0 bases, with 9 bases between. The CDR3 consists of 16 residues. Germline CDR1 is SNHLY and CDR2 is FYNNEI. Written as DNA, the CDR3 is TGTGCCAGCAGTGAAGCGGACAGATTCTCTGGAAACACCATATATTTT. The encoded protein is CASSEADRFSGNTIYF.

V gene TRBV5-6 combines with J gene TRBJ2-5, with a possible D match to TRBD2 (5 bases). CDR1 and CDR2 (germline): SGHDT, YYEEEE. Trimming pared 4 bases from V and 7 bases from J, leaving 8 bases between. The length of the CDR3 is 11 residues. Here the CDR3 reads CASSREGTQYF. CDR3 nucleotide sequence: TGTGCCAGCAGCCGTGAGGGGACCCAGTACTTC.

The V gene is TRBV3-1 (or the pseudogene TRBV3-2), the J gene TRBJ1-4, with 7 bases matching TRBD1. The CDR3 has 14 amino acids. Losses at the gene ends were 4 bases for V and 8 bases for J; bases not matched to a gene: 7. Germline V gene data show CDR1 as LGHDT and CDR2 as YNNKEL (reference sequence). The CDR3 bases are TGTGCCAGCAGCCCCCGGGACAGTTCAGAAAAACTGTTTTTT. This gives the protein CASSPRDSSEKLFF.

CDR3 in amino acids: CATGHPGQGTETQYF. In nucleotides, the CDR3 is TGTGCCACCGGCCATCCGGGACAGGGTACCGAGACCCAGTACTTC. The rearrangement uses TRBV15 and TRBJ2-5, with 9 bases aligning to TRBD1. The V gene's germline CDR1 is LNHNV and CDR2 YYDKDF (reference sequence). The length of the CDR3 is 15 residues. V shed 8 bases and J 5 bases; nucleotides not matched to a gene: 12.

The genes are TRBV28 and TRBJ1-2; TRBD1 matches at 8 bases. The V gene's germline CDR1 is MDHEN and CDR2 SYDVKM. The CDR3 runs 14 residues. After removal of 5 bases from V and 8 bases from J, the junction contained 10 bases not matched to a gene. Here the CDR3 DNA reads TGTGCCAGCAGTCGGGACAGGCCAATCATGGGCTACACCTTC. Translating it yields CASSRDRPIMGYTF.

The chain uses TRBV6-5 and TRBJ2-5, with D maybe TRBD1 (6 bases). This CDR3 has 13 amino acids. V was shortened by 6 bases and J by 5 bases, with 13 bases between the two germline ends. Germline CDR1 MNHEY, CDR2 SVGAGI. CDR3 nucleotides: TGTGCCAGCAGGGGGGCAAGCAGGGAGACCCAGTACTTC. It specifies CASRGASRETQYF.

The J gene is TRBJ2-5, the V gene TRBV7-6; TRBD2 matches at 8 bases. Looked up from germline, CDR1 is SGHVS and CDR2 is FNYEAQ. V lost 7 bases, J lost 2 bases, and 3 bases stayed unmatched. The CDR3 loop spans 13 amino acids. CDR3 protein: CASKASGQETQYF. Here the CDR3 DNA reads TGTGCCAGCAAAGCTAGCGGGCAAGAGACCCAGTACTTC.

The J gene is TRBJ2-5, the V gene TRBV12-3 or TRBV12-4; weak D call: TRBD1 (5 bases). The CDR3 covers 12 residues. Trimming cost V 3 bases and J 4 bases, with 6 bases left between them. CDR3 loop: CASSLQGETQYF. Written as DNA, the CDR3 is TGTGCCAGCAGTTTGCAGGGAGAGACCCAGTACTTC.

The rearrangement links TRBV5-6 to TRBJ2-2; 7 nucleotides match TRBD1. This CDR3 region has 15 residues. CDR1 SGHDT and CDR2 YYEEEE come from the germline V gene. V shed 4 bases and J 5 bases; nucleotides not matched to a gene: 8. Here the CDR3 DNA reads TGTGCCAGCAGCAGAGGACAGGCGACGACCGGGGAGCTGTTTTTT. Protein: CASSRGQATTGELFF.

The chain couples TRBV7-9 to TRBJ2-7; TRBD1 matches at 7 bases. This CDR3 region has 14 residues. The junction had 6 bases not matched to a gene; V was cut back by 1 base and J by 6 bases. Looked up from germline, CDR1 is SEHNR and CDR2 is FQNEAQ (reference sequence). CDR3 loop: CASSLGQGVTEQYF. The CDR3 DNA follows: TGTGCCAGCAGCTTAGGGCAGGGGGTTACCGAGCAGTACTTC. Full variable domain (missing parts from reference TRBV7-9 and TRBJ2-7): DTGVSQNPRHKITKRGQNVTFRCDPISEHNRLYWYRQTLGQGPEFLTYFQNEAQLEKSRLLSDRFSAERPKGSFSTLEIQRTEQGDSAMYLCASSLGQGVTEQYFGPGTRLTVT.

This clone appeared a few times. This chain links TRBV5-7 with TRBJ1-4; D uncertain. TRBV5-7 is an open reading frame, and its role is uncertain. This CDR3 spans 14 amino acids. V lost 4 bases, J lost 8 bases, and 15 bases lay in between. The CDR3 DNA reads TGTGCCAGCAGCCGCTTAACAGTGAGCGAAAAACTGTTTTTT. Translating it yields CASSRLTVSEKLFF.

J is TRBJ1-1 and V is TRBV6-6; the D gene is possibly TRBD1 (6 bases). V gave up 4 bases and J gave up 5 bases, with 8 bases separating them. The CDR3 covers 12 residues. Germline CDR1 and CDR2: MNHNY and SVGAGI (reference sequence). CDR3 DNA sequence: TGTGCCAGCAGTTTAACAGGGACTGAAGCTTTCTTT. The encoded protein is CASSLTGTEAFF.

The CDR3: CASSWGETDTQYF. As DNA, the CDR3 is TGCGCCAGCAGCTGGGGGGAGACAGATACGCAGTATTTT. The V and J genes are TRBV5-1 and TRBJ2-3; weak D call: TRBD2 (6 bases). CDR3 length: 13 residues. Germline V gene lookup returns CDR1 SGHRS and CDR2 YFSETQ. Trimming shortened V by 3 bases and J by 3 bases, and 8 bases separated the two germline ends.

V is TRBV3-1 (or the pseudogene TRBV3-2) and J is TRBJ2-5; 8 nucleotides match TRBD2. The CDR3 is made up of 16 amino acids. The germline V gene encodes CDR1 LGHDT and CDR2 YNNKEL (reference sequence). Unmatched junction bases numbered 10, after V lost 1 base and J lost 6 bases. This CDR3 is CASSQAPGGSGQTQYF. CDR3 DNA: TGTGCCAGCAGCCAAGCCCCGGGGGGGTCAGGGCAGACCCAGTACTTC.

The chain has TRBV9 and TRBJ2-1; 7 positions agree with TRBD2. The germline CDR1 and CDR2 sequences are SGDLS and YYNGEE. J gave up 7 bases and V 4 bases, and 8 bases lay outside the gene matches. CDR3 length equals 14 residues. The CDR3 here is CASSTQGGRNEQFF. The DNA for the CDR3 is TGTGCCAGCAGCACCCAGGGAGGGAGAAATGAGCAGTTCTTC.

V is TRBV19 and J is TRBJ1-6; no clear D gene. The CDR3 length is 16 residues. Germline V gene lookup returns CDR1 LNHDA and CDR2 SQIVND (reference sequence). V was trimmed by 3 bases and J by 4 bases, leaving 13 bases between them. CDR3 loop: CASSMRRQEYNSPLHF. CDR3 DNA: TGTGCCAGTAGTATGCGTCGGCAGGAATATAATTCACCCCTCCACTTT.

This chain connects TRBV2 to TRBJ1-1, with 7 bases matching TRBD1. CDR1 and CDR2 (germline): SNHLY, FYNNEI. V was pared by 5 bases and J by 7 bases, with 7 bases of the junction left unmatched. The CDR3 totals 13 residues. In nucleotides, the CDR3 is TGTGCCAGCAGTTTGGACAGGAGATTTGAAGCTTTCTTT. It encodes CASSLDRRFEAFF.

This chain connects TRBV6-2 or TRBV6-3 to TRBJ2-5; D perhaps matches TRBD2 (5 bases). The length of the CDR3 is 14 residues. V was clipped by 5 bases and J by 5 bases, with 15 bases between them. Germline V gives CDR1 MNHEY, CDR2 SVGEGT. CDR3 loop: CASSLPPWEETQYF. The CDR3 DNA reads as TGTGCCAGCAGTCTCCCTCCATGGGAGGAGACCCAGTACTTC.

This chain links TRBV14 with TRBJ2-1; no clear D gene. Between the trimmed V and J ends, which lost 1 base and 7 bases, there was a span of 8 bases. The CDR3 has 13 amino acids. Per the germline V gene, CDR1 is SGHDN and CDR2 is FVKESK. The CDR3 loop is CASSQAHLNEQFF. Here the CDR3 DNA reads TGTGCCAGCAGCCAAGCCCACTTGAATGAGCAGTTCTTC.